This TCR beta chain was obtained from a study of human T cells and chemical hapten exposure. Study results and caveats: TCRs exceeding a frequency of 1 in 1000 stayed unchanged under DPC sensitization.

The table lists this clonotype with a few counts. The target antigen is unknown. It was the library that attached unique molecular identifiers to individual cDNA molecules. From the RACE reads, TCRdb called clonotypes with MiXCR, one entry per CDR3 protein. This sample has around 330,000 distinct CDR3 sequences, with roughly 6% found just once. Trimming took 1 base from V and 6 from J; bases not matched to a gene: 8. CDR1 DFQATT and CDR2 SNEGSKA come from the germline V gene (reference sequence). The CDR3 consists of 15 residues. Specified time point: pre-sensitization, week 0. Treatment of the sample: therapeutic diphenylcyclopropenone sensitization with weekly scalp DPC. Investigators collected blood before applying each patch test.

The V call is TRBV20-1, the J call TRBJ2-2, with 7 bases that match TRBD1. Material: whole blood, obtained in connection with sensitization to the hapten diphenylcyclopropenone (DPC). The sequence derives from a young woman with alopecia areata. Some clones in this sample may be carry-over from other donors' samples. The CDR3 is CSARGPGQDSGELFF. The CDR3 DNA reads TGCAGTGCTAGAGGCCCAGGACAGGATTCCGGGGAGCTGTTTTTT.